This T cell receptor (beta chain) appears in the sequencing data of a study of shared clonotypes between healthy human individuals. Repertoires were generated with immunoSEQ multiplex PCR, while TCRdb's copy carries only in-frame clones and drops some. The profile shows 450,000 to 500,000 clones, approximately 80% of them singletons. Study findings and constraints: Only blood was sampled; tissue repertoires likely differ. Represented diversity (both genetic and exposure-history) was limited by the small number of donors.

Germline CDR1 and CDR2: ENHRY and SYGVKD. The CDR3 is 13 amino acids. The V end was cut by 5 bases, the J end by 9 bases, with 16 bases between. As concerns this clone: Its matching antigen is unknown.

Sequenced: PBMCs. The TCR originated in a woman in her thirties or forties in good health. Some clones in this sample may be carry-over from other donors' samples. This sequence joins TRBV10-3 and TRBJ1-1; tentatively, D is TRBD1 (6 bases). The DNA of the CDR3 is TGTGCCATCAGTCCCTCTGCGGGGGCACAAGCTTTCTTT. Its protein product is CAISPSAGAQAFF.